This T cell receptor beta chain was recovered during a study of cytomegalovirus exposure and HLA in healthy donors. The overall study: The Caucasian-associated ancestry cluster contained approximately 81% of the 300 to 450 genotyped donors. Study observations and caveats: Presence/absence comparisons presumed near-even sequencing depth among donors.

Germline V CDR1 and CDR2: MNHNS, SASEGT. This CDR3 spans 13 amino acids. Trimming took off 10 bases at V and 6 bases at J, with 19 bases between the two ends. Of note for this clone: Its antigen remains unidentified.

The PCR contained 60 Vbeta and 13 Jbeta primers. Profiled with immunoSEQ multiplex PCR; TCRdb holds only in-frame clones, not every one. The repertoire holds 150,000 to 200,000 clones, with roughly 74% as singletons. V gene TRBV6-1 combines with J gene TRBJ2-7, with D perhaps matching TRBD2 (6 bases). This clonotype was sampled from a woman aged 35 to 49 in good health and CMV-seropositive. Sequencing used PBMCs. CDR3 nucleotide sequence: TGTGCCATCTTGAGGGAGGTTGGTTGCGAGCAGTACTTC. This translates into CAILREVGCEQYF.